The 5 T cell receptor beta chains below all came from one sample that was sequenced in a study of CD8 T cells in Susac syndrome (dated by TCRdb to about 2019). The library was produced with the immunoSEQ multiplex PCR assay. RNA was extracted using the RNeasy kit, and 0.5 to 1 microgram was reverse transcribed with random hexamers. Using fastp at Q25 and MiXCR, TCRdb reprocessed the public reads and kept productive beta chains. Each CDR3 protein gets just one entry, which takes the most common genes and DNA from the rows behind it. A total of under 200,000 distinct CDR3 sequences appear in this sample, roughly 95% of them only once. The leading ten clones occupy about 0.13% of the sample. The material sequenced was CD4+ T cells from PBMCs. These TCRs come from a human donor with Susac syndrome.

J is TRBJ1-5 and V is TRBV12-2; the table's D call, TRBD1, was not checked against the DNA. TRBV12-2 is an annotated pseudogene. This CDR3 is built from 17 residues. This chain's CDR3 is CASPKAQQAALSQPQHF. For the CDR3, the DNA is TGTGCAAGTCCCAAAGCCCAACAGGCGGCTCTCTCTCAGCCCCAGCATTTT.

The chain has TRBV5-6 and TRBJ1-1, with TRBD1 matching 10 bases. Losses at the gene ends were 5 bases for V and 4 bases for J; bases not matched to a gene: 5. Germline V lookup: CDR1 SGHDT, CDR2 YYEEEE. The CDR3 sequence is 14 residues long. The CDR3 DNA is TGTGCCAGCAGTCGACAGGGGGCGCCCACTGAAGCTTTCTTT. Translating it yields CASSRQGAPTEAFF. Full variable domain (missing parts from reference TRBV5-6 and TRBJ1-1): DAGVTQSPTHLIKTRGQQVTLRCSPKSGHDTVSWYQQALGQGPQFIFQYYEEEERQRGNFPDRFSGHQFPNYSSELNVNALLLGDSALYLCASSRQGAPTEAFFGQGTRLTVV.

This chain joins TRBV6-2 or TRBV6-3 and TRBJ2-2, with D hard to call. This CDR3 has 12 amino acids. Per the germline V gene, CDR1 is MNHEY and CDR2 is SVGEGT. V lost 6 bases and J 9 bases, leaving 11 bases between the germline ends. The CDR3 here is CASRPSVRELFF. Written as DNA, the CDR3 is TGTGCCAGCAGGCCTTCTGTGCGGGAGCTGTTTTTT.

The V call is TRBV11-2, the J call TRBJ2-1, with D uncertain. Germline loops: CDR1 SGHAT, CDR2 FQNNGV. V lost 4 bases and J lost 3, with 7 bases in between. The CDR3 totals 13 residues. The CDR3, as DNA: TGTGCCAGCAGCTCCGTAAACTACAATGAGCAGTTCTTC. Residues: CASSSVNYNEQFF.

The V gene is TRBV4-3, the J gene TRBJ2-1; no firm D call. Deletions cut 4 bases from V and 0 bases from J, with 10 bases between. Germline V gene lookup returns CDR1 LGHNA and CDR2 YSLEER. The CDR3 totals 15 residues. In DNA, the CDR3 is TGCGCCAGCAGCCCGCAACCGAGCTCCTACAATGAGCAGTTCTTC. Translating it yields CASSPQPSSYNEQFF.